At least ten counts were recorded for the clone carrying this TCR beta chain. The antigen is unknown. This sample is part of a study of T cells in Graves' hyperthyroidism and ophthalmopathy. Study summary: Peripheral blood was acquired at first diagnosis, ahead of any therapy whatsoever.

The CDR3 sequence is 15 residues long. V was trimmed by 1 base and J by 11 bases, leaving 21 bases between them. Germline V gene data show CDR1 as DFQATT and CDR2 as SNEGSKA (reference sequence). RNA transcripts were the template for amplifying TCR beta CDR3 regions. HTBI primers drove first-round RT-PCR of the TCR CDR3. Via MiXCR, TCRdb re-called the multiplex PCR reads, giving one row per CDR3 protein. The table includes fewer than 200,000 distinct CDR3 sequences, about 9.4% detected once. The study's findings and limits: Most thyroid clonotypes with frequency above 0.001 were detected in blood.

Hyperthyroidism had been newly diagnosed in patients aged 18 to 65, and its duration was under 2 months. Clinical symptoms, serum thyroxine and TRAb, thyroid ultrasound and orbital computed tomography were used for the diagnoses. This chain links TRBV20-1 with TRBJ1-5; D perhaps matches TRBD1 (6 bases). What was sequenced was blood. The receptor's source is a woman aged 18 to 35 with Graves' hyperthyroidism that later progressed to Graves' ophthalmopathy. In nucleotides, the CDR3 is TGCAGTGCTAGAGCCACAGGGAGTCGTTATCTGGCCCAGCATTTT. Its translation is CSARATGSRYLAQHF.